Shown below are 30 T cell receptor beta chains from a single sample sequenced in a study of blood T cell repertoires in COVID-19. TCRdb keeps only in-frame clones here, not all; method: immunoSEQ multiplex PCR. The top ten clones hold 10% of a sample with roughly 220,000 clones, around 87% of them seen once. Sequencing used peripheral blood. These receptors all come from a woman in her forties or fifties with COVID-19, enrolled during active disease.

The chain has TRBV27 and TRBJ2-7; D might be TRBD2 (6 bases). The CDR3 is 13 amino acids. Per the germline V gene, CDR1 is MNHEY and CDR2 is SMNVEV (reference sequence). V was trimmed by 6 bases and J by 4 bases, leaving 13 bases between them. The CDR3 spells CASSPRREYEQYF. CDR3 sequence (DNA): TGTGCCAGCAGCCCGCGCCGGGAGTACGAGCAGTACTTC.

Comment on this clone: Being one base from a much bigger clone, this may be a read error. This sample also contains other DNA sequences that code for the same CDR3. J is TRBJ1-5 and V is TRBV9; weak D call: TRBD1 (6 bases). CDR1 and CDR2 from the germline V gene are SGDLS and YYNGEE. The germline V and J ends were trimmed by 0 bases and 5 bases, with 9 bases remaining between them. The CDR3 runs to 14 residues. The CDR3 protein is CASSVGGGDQPQHF. CDR3 coding DNA: TGTGCCAGCAGCGTAGGGGGGGGCGATCAGCCCCAGCATTTT.

The chain carries TRBV23-1 and TRBJ1-2; 7 bases are shared with TRBD1. TRBV23-1 falls under the ORF class, with uncertain function. Losses at the gene ends were 5 bases for V and 7 bases for J; bases not matched to a gene: 10. The length of the CDR3 is 14 residues. The CDR3 DNA reads TGCGCCAGCAGTACTCTTTTCGAGGGGGCTGGCTACACCTTC. Translating gives CASSTLFEGAGYTF.

The chain combines TRBV2 with TRBJ2-5; 10 bases map to TRBD1. This CDR3 spans 15 amino acids. J was trimmed by 0 bases and V by 6 bases; bases with no gene match: 4. Germline V CDR1 and CDR2: SNHLY, FYNNEI. Written as DNA, the CDR3 is TGTGCCAGCAGCCCCGACAGGGGGCACCAAGAGACCCAGTACTTC. Amino acids: CASSPDRGHQETQYF.

Written as DNA, the CDR3 is TGCAGCGTTGCGGTGGGACTGTCCTCTGGAAACACCATATATTTT. Residues: CSVAVGLSSGNTIYF. The chain recombines TRBV29-1 with TRBJ1-3; D perhaps matches TRBD1 (5 bases). This CDR3 has 15 residues. The germline V and J ends were trimmed by 4 bases and 0 bases, with 13 bases remaining between them. Germline V lookup: CDR1 SQVTM, CDR2 ANQGSEA.

Comment on this clone: The CDR3 does not close with the conserved phenylalanine or tryptophan, likely indicating a read error. Because the CDR3's place on the DNA is in doubt, the DNA is left out and the CDR3 is given as listed by TCRdb. V is TRBV11-2 and J is TRBJ1-1. The CDR3 numbers 14 amino acids, ends counted. The germline CDR1 and CDR2 sequences are SGHAT and FQNNGV. CDR3: CASSLDMGLPLGGV.

This clone has just one count. The V and J genes are TRBV11-2 and TRBJ2-3, with D perhaps matching TRBD2 (6 bases). Between the trimmed V and J ends, which lost 0 bases and 3 bases, there was a span of 13 bases. CDR1 is SGHAT and CDR2 is FQNNGV in the germline V gene. The CDR3 totals 16 residues. The CDR3 reads CASSLDWAGSTDTQYF. The DNA for the CDR3 is TGTGCCAGCAGCTTAGATTGGGCGGGGTCAACAGATACGCAGTATTTT.

The chain carries TRBV5-1 and TRBJ1-3; 8 nucleotides agree with TRBD1. Germline V CDR1 and CDR2: SGHRS, YFSETQ. There are 17 residues in the CDR3. The V segment lost 4 bases and the J segment 4 bases; nucleotides outside the gene matches: 13. CDR3 region: CASSPRGQGAQGNTIYF. The DNA for the CDR3 is TGCGCCAGCAGCCCCCGGGGGCAGGGGGCGCAAGGAAACACCATATATTTT.

The rearrangement uses TRBV24-1 and TRBJ2-7, with D perhaps matching TRBD1 (6 bases). Germline CDR1 reads KGHDR; CDR2 reads SFDVKD. This CDR3 is built from 15 residues. The V end lost 7 bases, the J end lost 2 bases, and 17 bases lay between the germline ends. CDR3 region: CATRQGLRGTYEQYF. CDR3 nucleotide sequence: TGTGCCACCAGACAGGGTTTAAGGGGCACCTACGAGCAGTACTTC.

This clone has just a few counts. The chain recombines TRBV9 with TRBJ1-2, with a weak D call TRBD1 (5 bases). This CDR3 is 16 amino acids long. The germline V gene has CDR1 SGDLS and CDR2 YYNGEE. Trimming shortened V by 0 bases and J by 4 bases, and 16 bases separated the two germline ends. The CDR3 spells CASSVGFGGIGYGYTF. DNA for the CDR3: TGTGCCAGCAGCGTAGGGTTTGGGGGGATTGGCTATGGCTACACCTTC.

This clone was seen ten or more times. This chain uses TRBV6-2 or TRBV6-3 with TRBJ2-3; D is uncertain. Deletions cut 2 bases from V and 2 bases from J, with 5 bases between. CDR3 length: 13 amino acids. Germline-derived CDR1 and CDR2 are MNHEY and SVGEGT. Here the CDR3 reads CASSYRYTDTQYF. CDR3 DNA: TGTGCCAGCAGTTACCGCTACACAGATACGCAGTATTTT.

The V and J genes are TRBV21-1 and TRBJ2-5; TRBD2, as called in the table, went unchecked against the DNA. TRBV21-1 is a listed pseudogene. The CDR3 is 14 amino acids. CDR3: CASSNGGDSETQYF. The CDR3 DNA reads as TGTGCCAGCAGCAATGGGGGGGATTCAGAGACCCAGTACTTC.

This chain links TRBV5-6 with TRBJ1-5, with D possibly TRBD1 on 6 matching bases. CDR3 length equals 15 residues. V shed 4 bases and J shed 2 bases, with 13 bases lying between them. Germline V gene lookup returns CDR1 SGHDT and CDR2 YYEEEE. The CDR3 DNA is TGTGCCAGCAGCGGTCCGGGACAACGCAATCAGCCCCAGCATTTT. This encodes CASSGPGQRNQPQHF.

The rearrangement joins TRBV28 to TRBJ2-6; TRBD2 is a possible D gene (6 bases). The CDR3 has 15 amino acids. V was shortened by 3 bases and J by 2 bases, with 8 bases between the two germline ends. The germline V gene has CDR1 MDHEN and CDR2 SYDVKM. In DNA form, the CDR3 reads TGTGCCAGCAGTTTGGAGGGGACTGGGGCCAACGTCCTGACTTTC. This encodes CASSLEGTGANVLTF.

The chain recombines TRBV19 with TRBJ1-5; TRBD1 aligns across 7 bases. V lost 6 bases and J lost 3; bases outside the gene matches: 5. The CDR3 has 14 residues. Germline values: CDR1 LNHDA, CDR2 SQIVND (reference sequence). CDR3 DNA sequence: TGTGCCAGTAGGGGGGGACAGCCCAATCAGCCCCAGCATTTT. It specifies CASRGGQPNQPQHF.

The gene calls are TRBV5-6 and TRBJ2-6, with D tentatively TRBD1 (5 bases). CDR1 SGHDT and CDR2 YYEEEE come from the germline V gene. Trimming shortened V by 6 bases and J by 4 bases, and 20 bases separated the two germline ends. This CDR3 is built from 17 residues. The chain's CDR3 is CASTLDTGFSGANVLTF. The CDR3 nucleotides are TGTGCCAGCACCCTGGACACGGGTTTCTCGGGGGCCAACGTCCTGACTTTC.

The rearrangement uses TRBV19 and TRBJ1-1; 11 nucleotides align to TRBD1. CDR1 and CDR2 from the germline V gene are LNHDA and SQIVND (reference sequence). This CDR3 spans 15 amino acids. The V gene end was trimmed by 5 bases and the J gene end by 5 bases; junction bases not matched to a gene: 7. The CDR3 DNA is TGTGCCAGTAGTCCTGGGGACAGGGGGAGAACTGAAGCTTTCTTT. This translates into CASSPGDRGRTEAFF.

The J gene is TRBJ2-7, the V gene TRBV11-3, with 8 bases identical to TRBD2. The length of the CDR3 is 18 residues. Germline CDR1 SGHNT, CDR2 YENEEA. Germline trimming cut 3 bases from V and 2 bases from J; bases unmatched to any gene: 15. The CDR3 region has the DNA TGTGCCAGCAGCTTCGGACTCAGCGGGGGCCCCCCTCCCTACGAGCAGTACTTC. Amino acid sequence: CASSFGLSGGPPPYEQYF.

CDR3 residues: CASSIPTGLLGYEQFF. CDR3 coding DNA: TGTGCCAGTAGTATACCAACGGGACTCCTAGGATATGAGCAGTTCTTC. V usage is TRBV19 and J usage is TRBJ2-1; D might be TRBD2 (6 bases). The CDR3 is 16 amino acids. CDR1 is LNHDA, CDR2 SQIVND, per germline (reference sequence). V lost 2 bases to trimming and J lost 8 bases, with 19 bases between them.

The chain employs TRBV14 and TRBJ2-1; 7 nucleotides agree with TRBD2. The CDR3 is 15 amino acids. Germline values: CDR1 SGHDN, CDR2 FVKESK. Trimming at V came to 3 bases and at J to 7 bases, leaving 9 bases not matched to a gene. CDR3 sequence reads: CASSQHSGVFNEQFF. The CDR3 DNA reads as TGTGCCAGCAGCCAGCACAGCGGGGTTTTTAATGAGCAGTTCTTC.

This chain uses TRBV13 with TRBJ1-1; D unresolved. CDR3 length: 12 amino acids. Trimming removed 5 bases at V and 8 bases at J, with 12 bases between. CDR1 PRHDT and CDR2 FYEKMQ come from the germline V gene (reference sequence). Here the CDR3 reads CASSAYPGEAFF. The CDR3 DNA reads TGTGCCAGCAGCGCATACCCGGGGGAAGCTTTCTTT.

The V call is TRBV7-6, the J call TRBJ1-3; no reliable D call. Trimming stripped 1 base from V and 0 bases from J, with 7 bases between. The CDR3 runs to 15 residues. CDR1 is SGHVS and CDR2 is FNYEAQ in the germline V gene. Written as DNA, the CDR3 is TGTGCCAGCAGCTTAGATCAGTTCTCTGGAAACACCATATATTTT. Protein sequence: CASSLDQFSGNTIYF. The variable domain in full, with the rest retrieved from reference TRBV7-6 and TRBJ1-3, is GAGVSQSPRYKVTKRGQDVALRCDPISGHVSLYWYRQALGQGPEFLTYFNYEAQQDKSGLPNDRFSAERPEGSISTLTIQRTEQRDSAMYRCASSLDQFSGNTIYFGEGSWLTVV.

The chain recombines TRBV20-1 with TRBJ2-3; 9 bases fit TRBD2. This CDR3 has 18 residues. V was pared by 3 bases and J by 3 bases, with 16 bases of the junction left unmatched. The germline CDR1 and CDR2 sequences are DFQATT and SNEGSKA (reference sequence). CDR3 loop: CSASSFGGGALQTDTQYF. Written as DNA, the CDR3 is TGCAGTGCTAGTTCTTTCGGCGGGGGGGCCTTACAAACAGATACGCAGTATTTT.

The chain couples TRBV11-2 to TRBJ1-1; 8 positions match TRBD1. Germline trimming cut 7 bases from V and 5 bases from J; bases unmatched to any gene: 15. Germline loops: CDR1 SGHAT, CDR2 FQNNGV. CDR3 size: 16 residues. CDR3 DNA: TGTGCCAGCATTAAGAGACAGGGGTACGGGGGAACTGAAGCTTTCTTT. It translates to CASIKRQGYGGTEAFF. Using reference TRBV11-2 and TRBJ1-1 for the parts outside the CDR3, the full variable domain is EAGVAQSPRYKIIEKRQSVAFWCNPISGHATLYWYQQILGQGPKLLIQFQNNGVVDDSQLPKDRFSAERLKGVDSTLKIQPAKLEDSAVYLCASIKRQGYGGTEAFFGQGTRLTVV.

CDR3: CASSGQVMDSPLHF. The CDR3 region has the DNA TGTGCCAGTTCGGGACAGGTCATGGATTCACCCCTCCACTTT. V is TRBV6-5 and J is TRBJ1-6, with TRBD1 identical over 8 bases. This CDR3 has 14 amino acids. From germline, CDR1 is MNHEY and CDR2 SVGAGI. V shed 9 bases, J shed 8 bases, and the junction held 9 bases outside the gene matches.

This rearrangement joins TRBV6-5 to TRBJ1-1; 7 bases fit TRBD1. This CDR3 has 15 residues. Unmatched junction bases numbered 14, after V lost 8 bases and J lost 5 bases. Germline V gives CDR1 MNHEY, CDR2 SVGAGI. CDR3 loop: CASGRGGGLETEAFF. Here the CDR3 DNA reads TGTGCCAGCGGTAGAGGAGGGGGCTTGGAAACTGAAGCTTTCTTT.

The chain joins TRBV30 to TRBJ1-4; D unclear. From germline, CDR1 is GTSNPN and CDR2 SVGIG (reference sequence). V lost 4 bases and J lost 8, with 14 bases in between. The CDR3 runs to 13 residues. The CDR3 sequence: CAWNGVRREKLFF. The CDR3 DNA is TGTGCCTGGAACGGGGTACGGCGAGAAAAACTGTTTTTT.

This chain uses TRBV5-8 with TRBJ1-3; 7 bases are shared with TRBD1. V was clipped by 1 base and J by 0 bases; unmatched bases: 7. The CDR3 spans 17 residues. Germline V lookup: CDR1 SGHTS, CDR2 YDEGEE. The CDR3 spells CASSLRGGGYSGNTIYF. The CDR3 region has the DNA TGTGCCAGCAGCTTGAGAGGGGGCGGATACTCTGGAAACACCATATATTTT.

J is TRBJ2-2 and V is TRBV4-1, with D unclear. CDR1 and CDR2 (germline): MGHRA, YSYEKL. CDR3 length: 14 residues. Trimming removed 4 bases from V and 1 base from J, with 7 bases in between. CDR3 bases: TGCGCCAGCAGCCCTCGACTGAACACCGGGGAGCTGTTTTTT. As protein: CASSPRLNTGELFF.

V usage is TRBV10-2 and J usage is TRBJ2-7, with a weak D call TRBD2 (6 bases). The CDR3 runs to 16 residues. The germline V gene has CDR1 WSHSY and CDR2 SAAADI. Trimming removed 6 bases from V and 3 bases from J, with 21 bases in between. CDR3 amino acids: CASSERAPGVGYEQYF. CDR3 DNA: TGCGCCAGCAGCGAGAGGGCGCCGGGGGTTGGCTACGAGCAGTACTTC.